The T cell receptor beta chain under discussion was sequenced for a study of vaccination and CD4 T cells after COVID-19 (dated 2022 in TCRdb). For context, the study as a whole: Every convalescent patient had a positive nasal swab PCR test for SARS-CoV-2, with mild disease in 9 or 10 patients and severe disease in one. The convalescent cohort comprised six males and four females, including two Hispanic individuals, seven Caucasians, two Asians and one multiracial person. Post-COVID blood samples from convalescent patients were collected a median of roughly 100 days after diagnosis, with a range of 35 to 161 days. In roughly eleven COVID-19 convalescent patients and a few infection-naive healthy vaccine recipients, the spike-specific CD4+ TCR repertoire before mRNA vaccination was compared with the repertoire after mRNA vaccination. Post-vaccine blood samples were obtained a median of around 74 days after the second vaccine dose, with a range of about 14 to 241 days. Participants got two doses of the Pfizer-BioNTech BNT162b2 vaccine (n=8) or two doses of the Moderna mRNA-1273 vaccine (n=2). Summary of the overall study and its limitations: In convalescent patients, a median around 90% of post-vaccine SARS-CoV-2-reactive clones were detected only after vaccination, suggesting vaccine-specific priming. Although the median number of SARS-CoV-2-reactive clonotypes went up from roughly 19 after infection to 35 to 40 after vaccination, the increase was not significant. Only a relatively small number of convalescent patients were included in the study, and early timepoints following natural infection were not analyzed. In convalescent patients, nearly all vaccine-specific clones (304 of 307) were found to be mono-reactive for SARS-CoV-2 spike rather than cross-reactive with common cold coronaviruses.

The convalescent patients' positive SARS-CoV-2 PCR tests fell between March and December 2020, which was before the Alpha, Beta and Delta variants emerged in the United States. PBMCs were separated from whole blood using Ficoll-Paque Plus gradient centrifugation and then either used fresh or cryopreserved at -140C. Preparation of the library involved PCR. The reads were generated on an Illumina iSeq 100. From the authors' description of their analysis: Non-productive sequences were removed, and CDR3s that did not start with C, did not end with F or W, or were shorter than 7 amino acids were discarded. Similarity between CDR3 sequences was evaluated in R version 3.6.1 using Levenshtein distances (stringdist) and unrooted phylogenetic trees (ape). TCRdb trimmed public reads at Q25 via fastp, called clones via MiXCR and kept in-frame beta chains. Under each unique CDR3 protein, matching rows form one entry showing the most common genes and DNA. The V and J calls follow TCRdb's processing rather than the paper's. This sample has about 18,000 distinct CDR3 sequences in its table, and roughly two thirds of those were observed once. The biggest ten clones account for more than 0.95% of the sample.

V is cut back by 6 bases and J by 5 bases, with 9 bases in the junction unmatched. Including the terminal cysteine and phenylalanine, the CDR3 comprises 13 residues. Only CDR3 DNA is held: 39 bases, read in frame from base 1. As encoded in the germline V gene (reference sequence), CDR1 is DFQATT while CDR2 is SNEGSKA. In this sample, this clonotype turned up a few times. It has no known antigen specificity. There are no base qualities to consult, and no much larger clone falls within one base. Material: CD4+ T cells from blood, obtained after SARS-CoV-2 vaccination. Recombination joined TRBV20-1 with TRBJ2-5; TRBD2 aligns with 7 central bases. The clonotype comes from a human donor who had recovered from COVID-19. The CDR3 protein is CSASAEGGETQYF. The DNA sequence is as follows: TGCAGTGCCTCCGCGGAGGGAGGGGAGACCCAGTACTTC.